Below, 32 T cell receptor beta chains from the same sample are listed, as sequenced in a study of CD8+CD57+ T cells in acquired aplastic anemia (dated by TCRdb to the late 2010s). Patients chosen for sequencing had shown expansion of CD8+CD57+ cells by flow cytometry. Reads for this sample came from an Illumina HiSeq 2000. Genomic DNA served as template for TCR beta VDJ combination and CDR3 sequence profiling. TCRdb reworked the public reads: Q25 trimming with fastp, MiXCR clone assembly, productive beta chains retained. Each entry is one CDR3 protein sequence, shown with its most common DNA and genes. The sample table shows some 200,000 distinct CDR3 sequences, and roughly 50% are seen once. Just under 20% of the sample is held by the ten biggest clonotypes. The sequencing input was sorted CD4+, CD8+, or CD8+CD57+ T cells (not recorded which) from PBMCs. The receptors were sampled from a human donor with aplastic anemia.

CDR3 loop: CASSLAVRTGTGHNEQFF. The CDR3 DNA follows: TGTGCCAGCAGCTTAGCGGTCCGGACCGGGACAGGGCACAATGAGCAGTTCTTC. The chain couples TRBV7-2 to TRBJ2-1, with 9 bases aligning to TRBD1. V dropped 0 bases and J dropped 5; count of bases not matched to a gene: 11. Germline-derived CDR1 and CDR2 are SGHTA and FQGNSA. This CDR3 comprises 18 residues.

In this sample, this clonotype turned up many times. V usage is TRBV7-2 and J usage is TRBJ1-4; TRBD1 is a possible D gene (6 bases). Trimming pared 2 bases from V and 1 base from J, leaving 8 bases between. Looked up from germline, CDR1 is SGHTA and CDR2 is FQGNSA. The CDR3 spans 15 residues. The DNA of the CDR3 is TGTGCCAGCAGCTTAAAGGGGGGAACTAATGAAAAACTGTTTTTT. Its protein is CASSLKGGTNEKLFF.

The V call is TRBV5-1, the J call TRBJ2-1; D is uncertain. This CDR3 has 13 residues. The V end lost 3 bases, the J end lost 6 bases, and 10 bases lay between the germline ends. Germline CDR1 SGHRS, CDR2 YFSETQ. The CDR3: CASSSNVGNEQFF. DNA for the CDR3: TGCGCCAGCAGCTCGAACGTAGGCAATGAGCAGTTCTTC.

The rearrangement links TRBV19 to TRBJ1-2, with a weak D call TRBD1 (5 bases). The CDR3 has 19 residues. Trimming shortened V by 6 bases and J by 0 bases, and 26 bases separated the two germline ends. CDR1 is LNHDA, CDR2 SQIVND, per germline (reference sequence). The CDR3 sequence: CASRKGFSYTLGSNYGYTF. CDR3 DNA sequence: TGTGCCAGTAGAAAGGGGTTTAGCTACACCCTCGGATCTAACTATGGCTACACCTTC.

The table lists this clonotype with many counts. The chain combines TRBV5-1 with TRBJ1-6; D might be TRBD1 (5 bases). Germline V lookup: CDR1 SGHRS, CDR2 YFSETQ. The CDR3 extends over 14 amino acids. Trimming took 0 bases from V and 7 from J, leaving 8 bases between them. The CDR3: CASSLGQKNSPLHF. In DNA, the CDR3 is TGCGCCAGCAGCTTGGGACAGAAAAATTCACCCCTCCACTTT.

The table lists this clonotype with many counts. In DNA form, the CDR3 reads TGCGCCAGCAGCTTGGCGGGCAGCCACAATGAGCAGTTCTTC. It codes for CASSLAGSHNEQFF. The chain has TRBV5-1 and TRBJ2-1; D ambiguous. The CDR3 is made up of 14 amino acids. CDR1 SGHRS and CDR2 YFSETQ come from the germline V gene. V was clipped by 0 bases and J by 5 bases, with 9 bases between them.

The CDR3 spells CATSREFGYNSPLHF. CDR3 bases: TGTGCCACCAGCAGAGAATTTGGTTATAATTCACCCCTCCACTTT. The rearrangement joins TRBV15 to TRBJ1-6; D gene ambiguous. The CDR3 contains 15 residues. V lost 0 bases and J lost 4, with 7 bases in between. Germline lookup yields CDR1 LNHNV and CDR2 YYDKDF (reference sequence).

A remark on this clonotype: Just one base apart from a much larger clone, this may be a read error. The chain carries TRBV7-2 and TRBJ2-7; 16 nucleotides line up with TRBD2. J lost 7 bases, V lost 4 bases, and 10 bases had no gene match. Germline CDR1 and CDR2: SGHTA and FQGNSA. The CDR3 is made up of 17 amino acids. CDR3 DNA sequence: TGTGCCAGCAGCTATACCGGGACTAGCGGGGGGGGGAATGAGCAGTACTTC. Translating gives CASSYTGTSGGGNEQYF.

This clonotype was counted at least ten times. This rearrangement joins TRBV5-4 to TRBJ2-3; 11 bases align to TRBD2. The CDR3 has 15 residues. V shed 2 bases and J 4 bases; nucleotides not matched to a gene: 3. CDR1 and CDR2 (germline): SGHNT, YYREEE (reference sequence). CDR3 sequence: CASSFPSGGPDTQYF. The CDR3 region has the DNA TGTGCCAGCAGCTTCCCTAGCGGGGGGCCAGATACGCAGTATTTT.

The chain carries TRBV24-1 and TRBJ1-2, with a tentative D call TRBD1 (5 bases). CDR1 is KGHDR, CDR2 SFDVKD, per germline. V gave up 7 bases and J gave up 5 bases, with 13 bases separating them. The CDR3 spans 13 residues. The CDR3: CATRGSRDYGYTF. DNA for the CDR3: TGTGCCACCAGGGGATCCAGGGATTATGGCTACACCTTC.

The chain couples TRBV7-6 to TRBJ1-1; D gene uncertain. CDR3 length: 14 amino acids. CDR1 is SGHVS, CDR2 FNYEAQ, per germline. Trimming cost V 5 bases and J 5 bases, with 15 bases left between them. The CDR3 nucleotides read TGTGCCAGCAGCCTACTGGAAGGCGGGACTGAAGCTTTCTTT. Encoded protein: CASSLLEGGTEAFF.

This clonotype was seen a single time. With a much larger clone just one base away, this may be a read error. The chain uses TRBV6-1 and TRBJ2-3, with 14 bases lining up with TRBD2. The CDR3 runs 16 residues. Germline CDR1 MNHNS, CDR2 SASEGT. The CDR3 coding sequence is TGTGTCAGCAAACCCGGGACTAGCGGGGGTTCGAATACGCAGTATTTT. Amino acid sequence: CVSKPGTSGGSNTQYF.

This clonotype was counted many times. This chain connects TRBV5-1 to TRBJ2-7; D is unclear. Germline CDR1 is SGHRS and CDR2 is YFSETQ. V shed 3 bases and J shed 3 bases, with 13 bases lying between them. This CDR3 region has 14 residues. This CDR3 reads CASSSSQSIYEQYF. The CDR3 DNA is TGCGCCAGCAGCTCCTCACAGAGTATCTACGAGCAGTACTTC.

The chain couples TRBV25-1 to TRBJ2-3, with 10 bases matching TRBD2. The CDR3 extends over 17 amino acids. V gave up 3 bases and J gave up 8 bases; unmatched junction bases: 14. CDR1 is MGHDK, CDR2 SYGVNS, per germline. This chain's CDR3 is CASSDGASGGYSVTQYF. Written as DNA, the CDR3 is TGTGCCAGCAGTGATGGGGCTAGCGGGGGATATAGTGTTACGCAGTATTTT.

In the case of this clonotype: A much larger clone differs by one base, so this may be a read error. This chain joins TRBV5-6 and TRBJ1-2; D is ambiguous. Germline V CDR1 and CDR2: SGHDT, YYEEEE. V was pared by 3 bases and J by 7 bases, with 13 bases between. The CDR3 totals 13 residues. The CDR3 sequence is CASSSERRLGYTF. The CDR3, as DNA: TGTGCCAGCAGCTCGGAACGACGCCTTGGCTACACCTTC.

As regards this clonotype: A much bigger clone sits one base away, suggesting this may be a read error. The V call is TRBV12-3 or TRBV12-4, the J call TRBJ2-7; D gene uncertain. V dropped 8 bases and J dropped 3 bases, with 8 bases sitting between them. The CDR3 consists of 11 residues. CDR3 nucleotide sequence: TGTGCCAGCGGCCGGCTCTACGAGCAGTACTTC. Translating gives CASGRLYEQYF.

The chain joins TRBV10-3 to TRBJ1-2; TRBD1 is a possible D gene (5 bases). Germline V gene sequence: CDR1 ENHRY, CDR2 SYGVKD. V was trimmed by 2 bases and J by 8 bases, leaving 12 bases between them. CDR3 length: 13 residues. CDR3 DNA: TGTGCCATCAGTGAGCGAGGGGTTGAGGGCTACACCTTC. Encoded protein: CAISERGVEGYTF.

The J gene is TRBJ1-5, the V gene TRBV7-2; TRBD1 might be the D (5 bases). Deletions cut 6 bases from V and 7 bases from J, with 19 bases between. Germline lookup yields CDR1 SGHTA and CDR2 FQGNSA. The CDR3 sequence is 15 residues long. In DNA form, the CDR3 reads TGTGCCAGCAGGGCGCCGGGGCCCGGGGGGCAGCCCCAGCATTTT. Translation: CASRAPGPGGQPQHF.

The gene calls are TRBV10-2 and TRBJ1-2, with D hard to call. The CDR3 is 14 residues long. V was pared by 5 bases and J by 4 bases, with 14 bases between. The V gene's germline CDR1 is WSHSY and CDR2 SAAADI. Written as DNA, the CDR3 is TGCGCCAGCAGTCTGGCCGCACCGACCTATGGCTACACCTTC. It specifies CASSLAAPTYGYTF.

This clonotype was picked up many times. The chain couples TRBV5-8 to TRBJ2-3; 10 nucleotides agree with TRBD2. This CDR3 comprises 15 residues. The J segment lost 1 base and the V segment lost 4 bases, leaving 3 bases of the junction unmatched. The germline V gene has CDR1 SGHTS and CDR2 YDEGEE. The CDR3 DNA sequence: TGTGCCAGCAGCCTTAGCGGGGGGCGCACAGATACGCAGTATTTT. Translation gives CASSLSGGRTDTQYF.

About this clonotype itself: A much larger clone differs by one base, so this may be a read error. The rearrangement uses TRBV5-1 and TRBJ1-2, with D possibly being TRBD1 (5 bases). V was shortened by 3 bases and J by 0 bases, with 15 bases between the two germline ends. The CDR3 consists of 16 residues. Germline CDR1 SGHRS, CDR2 YFSETQ. CDR3 sequence (DNA): TGCGCCAGCAGCTGGGGACGGGGAATAGCTAACTATGGCTACACCTTC. As protein: CASSWGRGIANYGYTF.

This chain links TRBV20-1 with TRBJ2-7; D is perhaps TRBD1 (6 bases). The V end was cut by 1 base, the J end by 2 bases, with 9 bases between. Germline CDR1 DFQATT, CDR2 SNEGSKA (reference sequence). This CDR3 is built from 13 residues. The DNA for the CDR3 is TGCAGTGCTAGAGTGGACAGAGCCTACGAGCAGTACTTC. Its protein product is CSARVDRAYEQYF.

The V gene is TRBV7-9, the J gene TRBJ2-5; the D is unclear. This CDR3 has 16 residues. The ends were cut back, 6 bases at V and 4 bases at J, with 21 bases in the middle. CDR1 and CDR2 (germline): SEHNR, FQNEAQ (reference sequence). The CDR3, as DNA: TGTGCCAGCAGGCAGGACGGCTACGAGCAGTCAGAGACCCAGTACTTC. The encoded protein is CASRQDGYEQSETQYF.

This rearrangement joins TRBV30 to TRBJ2-1, with TRBD1 matching 7 bases. The junction had 8 bases not matched to a gene; V was cut back by 3 bases and J by 3 bases. Germline CDR1 GTSNPN, CDR2 SVGIG (reference sequence). The CDR3 extends over 15 amino acids. This CDR3 is CAWSSRDRNYNEQFF. DNA for the CDR3: TGTGCCTGGAGCAGCCGGGACAGAAACTACAATGAGCAGTTCTTC.

CDR3 in amino acids: CSARDGTGRYEQYF. In nucleotides, the CDR3 is TGCAGTGCCCGGGACGGGACAGGGAGGTACGAGCAGTACTTC. The rearrangement uses TRBV20-1 and TRBJ2-7; 9 bases are a match to TRBD1. V lost 6 bases to trimming and J lost 4 bases; unmatched junction nucleotides: 10. The germline V gene has CDR1 DFQATT and CDR2 SNEGSKA (reference sequence). This CDR3 comprises 14 residues.

The V call is TRBV11-2, the J call TRBJ1-6, with 7 nucleotides matching TRBD1. The CDR3 loop spans 15 amino acids. Germline lookup yields CDR1 SGHAT and CDR2 FQNNGV. The V gene end was trimmed by 5 bases and the J gene end by 6 bases; junction bases not matched to a gene: 7. Here the CDR3 reads CASSRGEGANSPLHF. The CDR3 region has the DNA TGTGCCAGCAGCCGTGGTGAGGGGGCTAATTCACCCCTCCACTTT.

In its sample, this clonotype was seen many times. The gene calls are TRBV2 and TRBJ1-1; perhaps TRBD1 as D (5 bases). Germline V gene sequence: CDR1 SNHLY, CDR2 FYNNEI. This CDR3 is built from 14 residues. The V end lost 0 bases, the J end lost 7 bases, and 12 bases lay between the germline ends. The CDR3 nucleotides are TGTGCCAGCAGTGAAGCGCAGTTGACAGTTGAAGCTTTCTTT. Translation: CASSEAQLTVEAFF. Variable domain in full (rest from reference TRBV2 and TRBJ1-1): EPEVTQTPSHQVTQMGQEVILRCVPISNHLYFYWYRQILGQKVEFLVSFYNNEISEKSEIFDDQFSVERPDGSNFTLKIRSTKLEDSAMYFCASSEAQLTVEAFFGQGTRLTVV.

Written as DNA, the CDR3 is TGTGCCACCAGCAGAGACGGGACTGAAAAACTGTTTTTT. Amino acids: CATSRDGTEKLFF. This rearrangement joins TRBV15 to TRBJ1-4; weak D call: TRBD1 (5 bases). The V gene lost 0 bases and the J gene lost 7 bases, with 6 bases spanning the gap. CDR3 length: 13 residues. Germline-derived CDR1 and CDR2 are LNHNV and YYDKDF (reference sequence). Using reference TRBV15 and TRBJ1-4 for the parts outside the CDR3, the full variable domain is DAMVIQNPRYQVTQFGKPVTLSCSQTLNHNVMYWYQQKSSQAPKLLFHYYDKDFNNEADTPDNFQSRRPNTSFCFLDIRSPGLGDTAMYLCATSRDGTEKLFFGSGTQLSVL.

The chain combines TRBV12-3 or TRBV12-4 with TRBJ2-1, with D tentatively TRBD2 (6 bases). This CDR3 is built from 18 residues. Trimming left V 6 bases short and J 3 bases short, with 24 bases between. Written as DNA, the CDR3 is TGTGCCAGCAGCTTTACCGACCCCCGGGACTCCCGCTACAATGAGCAGTTCTTC. It is translated as CASSFTDPRDSRYNEQFF.

This clonotype has at least ten counts. The rearrangement uses TRBV10-1 and TRBJ2-7, with a tentative D call TRBD1 (5 bases). V lost 3 bases and J 2 bases, leaving 17 bases between the germline ends. This CDR3 contains 16 residues. Germline V lookup: CDR1 WNHNN, CDR2 SYGVQD (reference sequence). The chain's CDR3 is CASSDRKASRAYEQYF. In nucleotides, the CDR3 is TGCGCCAGCAGTGATCGTAAGGCCTCCAGGGCCTACGAGCAGTACTTC.

The table lists this clonotype with many counts. The rearrangement links TRBV5-8 to TRBJ2-2, with TRBD1 matching over 9 bases. CDR3 size: 16 residues. Unmatched junction bases numbered 8, after V lost 5 bases and J lost 3 bases. Germline lookup yields CDR1 SGHTS and CDR2 YDEGEE. CDR3 amino acids: CASRPPGTGYTGELFF. In DNA, the CDR3 is TGTGCCAGCAGGCCGCCGGGGACAGGGTACACCGGGGAGCTGTTTTTT.

This clonotype was counted ten times or more. The gene calls are TRBV5-1 and TRBJ1-2; maybe TRBD1 (5 bases). The ends were cut back, 4 bases at V and 5 bases at J, with 18 bases in the middle. CDR3 length: 15 amino acids. Germline CDR1 is SGHRS and CDR2 is YFSETQ. Here the CDR3 DNA reads TGCGCCAGCAGCACCGTTCCGGGGCCGGAATATGGCTACACCTTC. As protein: CASSTVPGPEYGYTF.